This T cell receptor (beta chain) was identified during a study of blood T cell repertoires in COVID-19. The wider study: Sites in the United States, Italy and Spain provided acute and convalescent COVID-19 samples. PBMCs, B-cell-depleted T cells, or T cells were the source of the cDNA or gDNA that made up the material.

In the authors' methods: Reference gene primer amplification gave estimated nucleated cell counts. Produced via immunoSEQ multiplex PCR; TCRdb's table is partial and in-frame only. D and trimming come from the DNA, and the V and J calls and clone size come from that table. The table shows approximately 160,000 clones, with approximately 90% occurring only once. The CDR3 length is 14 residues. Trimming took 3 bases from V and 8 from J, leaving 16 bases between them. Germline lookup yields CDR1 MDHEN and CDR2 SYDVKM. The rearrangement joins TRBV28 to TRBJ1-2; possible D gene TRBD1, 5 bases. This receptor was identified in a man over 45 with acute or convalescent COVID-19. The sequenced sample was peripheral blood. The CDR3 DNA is TGTGCCAGCAGTTTGAGCGGGGCGCAGTACGGCTACACCTTC. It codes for CASSLSGAQYGYTF.